This record looks at one T cell receptor beta chain sequence and its context. Germline CDR1 is MNHNS and CDR2 is SASEGT. This CDR3 comprises 15 residues. V was shortened by 5 bases and J by 7 bases, with 20 bases between the two germline ends. The data are from a study of cytomegalovirus exposure and HLA in healthy donors. Amplification used 60 Vbeta primers and 13 Jbeta primers. The repertoire was sequenced with immunoSEQ multiplex PCR; TCRdb's copy has only in-frame clones and lacks some. The sample holds nearly 65,000 clones, approximately 71% seen once. The specimen was PBMCs. The chain has TRBV6-1 and TRBJ1-1; D uncertain. This clonotype originated in a man aged 45-65 years in good health and CMV-seronegative. The CDR3 loop is CASSRYNEGNLEAFF. In nucleotides, the CDR3 is TGTGCCAGCAGTCGATACAATGAGGGCAACCTTGAAGCTTTCTTT.